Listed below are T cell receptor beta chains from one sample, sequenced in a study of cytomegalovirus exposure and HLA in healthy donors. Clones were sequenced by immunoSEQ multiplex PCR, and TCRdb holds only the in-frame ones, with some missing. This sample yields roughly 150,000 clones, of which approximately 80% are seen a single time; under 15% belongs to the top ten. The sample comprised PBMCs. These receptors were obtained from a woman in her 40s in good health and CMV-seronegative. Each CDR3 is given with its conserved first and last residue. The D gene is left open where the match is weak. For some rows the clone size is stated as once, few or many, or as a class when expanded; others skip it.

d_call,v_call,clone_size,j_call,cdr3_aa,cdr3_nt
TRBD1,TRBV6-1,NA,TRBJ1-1,CASSEGRDRGLAFF,TGTGCCAGCAGTGAAGGCCGGGACAGGGGGCTAGCTTTCTTT
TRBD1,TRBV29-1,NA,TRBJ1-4,CSAMISTGGYEKLFF,TGCAGCGCAATGATTTCGACAGGGGGGTATGAAAAACTGTTTTTT
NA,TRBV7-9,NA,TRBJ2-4,CASSLDRNIQYF,TGTGCCAGCAGCCTGGACAGAAACATTCAGTACTTC
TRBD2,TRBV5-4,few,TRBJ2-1,CASSPGTSGRIEQFF,TGTGCCAGCAGCCCGGGGACTAGCGGGAGAATCGAGCAGTTCTTC
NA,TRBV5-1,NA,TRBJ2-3,CASSLSSRDTDTQYF,TGCGCCAGCAGCTTGTCGTCTAGAGACACAGATACGCAGTATTTT
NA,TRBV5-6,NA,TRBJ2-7,CASSLDRSGYEQYF,TGTGCCAGCAGCTTGGACCGCAGTGGTTACGAGCAGTACTTC
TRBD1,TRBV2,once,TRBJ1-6,CASVARQGANSPLHF,TGTGCCAGCGTCGCCAGACAGGGGGCGAATTCACCCCTCCACTTT
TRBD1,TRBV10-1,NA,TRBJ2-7,CASSESGTAQGEQYF,TGCGCCAGCAGTGAGTCCGGGACAGCACAAGGCGAGCAGTACTTC
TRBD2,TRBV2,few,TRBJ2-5,CASTVLAGVGETQYF,TGTGCCAGCACCGTACTAGCGGGAGTGGGGGAGACCCAGTACTTC
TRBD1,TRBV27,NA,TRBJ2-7,CAIRQGPSSYEQYF,TGTGCCATTCGACAGGGCCCGAGCTCCTACGAGCAGTACTTC
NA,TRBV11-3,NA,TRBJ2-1,CASSWEGGHNEQFF,TGTGCCAGCAGTTGGGAAGGGGGACACAATGAGCAGTTCTTC
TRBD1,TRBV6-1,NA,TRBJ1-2,CASSEQRTIQGTDGYTF,TGTGCCAGCAGTGAACAACGTACAATACAGGGGACTGATGGCTACACCTTC
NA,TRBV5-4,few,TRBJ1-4,CASSLTGSNEKLFF,TGTGCCAGCAGCTTGACGGGGTCTAATGAAAAACTGTTTTTT
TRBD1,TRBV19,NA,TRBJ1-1,CASTGGFAEAFF,TGTGCCAGTACAGGGGGGTTCGCTGAAGCTTTCTTT
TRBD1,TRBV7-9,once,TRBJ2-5,CASSFTTGVETQYF,TGTGCCAGCAGCTTTACAACAGGGGTAGAGACCCAGTACTTC
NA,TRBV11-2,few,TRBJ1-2,CASSLAGPNGYTF,TGTGCCAGCAGCTTAGCAGGGCCAAATGGCTACACCTTC
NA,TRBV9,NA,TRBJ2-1,CASSLAGYNEQFF,TGTGCCAGCAGCCTCGCCGGGTACAATGAGCAGTTCTTC
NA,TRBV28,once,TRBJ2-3,CASSPRDTQYF,TGTGCCAGCAGTCCTCGGGATACGCAGTATTTT
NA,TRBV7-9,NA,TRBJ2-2,CASSSRLATPNTGELFF,TGTGCCAGCAGTTCACGCCTAGCGACACCGAACACCGGGGAGCTGTTTTTT
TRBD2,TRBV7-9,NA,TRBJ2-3,CASSHPGGKGTTLTDTQYF,TGTGCCAGCAGCCATCCGGGGGGGAAAGGCACCACTCTCACAGATACGCAGTATTTT
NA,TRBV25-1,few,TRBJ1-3,CASSARGGNTIYF,TGTGCCAGCAGTGCTAGGGGAGGAAACACCATATATTTT
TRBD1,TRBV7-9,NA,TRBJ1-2,CASSSLAGGQGDGYTF,TGTGCCAGCAGCTCATTGGCGGGGGGACAGGGAGACGGCTACACCTTC
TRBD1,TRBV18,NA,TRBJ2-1,CASSPPEGSGQGRFGQFF,TGTGCCAGCTCACCACCCGAGGGATCGGGACAGGGGCGATTTGGGCAGTTCTTC
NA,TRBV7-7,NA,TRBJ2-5,CASSPTSIVETQYF,TGTGCTAGCAGCCCGACTAGTATAGTTGAGACCCAGTACTTC
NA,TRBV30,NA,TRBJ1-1,CASLREHTEAFF,TGTGCCTCCCTACGGGAGCACACTGAGGCTTTCTTT